These 6 T cell receptor beta chains were sequenced from one sample in a study of T-cell reconstitution after alpha-beta-depleted transplantation in children. The TCRbeta library incorporated unique molecular identifiers. One entry per CDR3 protein, called by TCRdb with MiXCR from the PCR reads. The sample lists hundreds of thousands of distinct CDR3 sequences, approximately 12% occurring once. The sample in question was PBMCs from the stem cell graft donor, obtained from the stem cell graft. The receptor set was obtained from a human donor who donated a stem cell graft to a child with combined immunodeficiency.

This clonotype appeared many times. V and J are TRBV29-1 and TRBJ2-4, with 8 bases that match TRBD2. The germline V gene encodes CDR1 SQVTM and CDR2 ANQGSEA. The CDR3 has 15 residues. CDR3 DNA sequence: TGCACCCCTTTGGGATTAGCGGGGAGGGCCAACATTCAGTACTTC. This codes for CTPLGLAGRANIQYF.

This rearrangement joins TRBV20-1 to TRBJ2-3, with 11 bases matching TRBD1. The J segment lost 2 bases and the V segment lost 5 bases, leaving 3 bases of the junction unmatched. The CDR3 is made up of 14 amino acids. Germline assignment: CDR1 DFQATT and CDR2 SNEGSKA (reference sequence). In DNA form, the CDR3 reads TGCAGTGCTGGACAGGGGGCACTCACAGATACGCAGTATTTT. The encoded protein is CSAGQGALTDTQYF.

This clonotype was counted only a few times. The CDR3 DNA reads TGTGCCAGCAGTCGACAGAGCTCCTACAATGAGCAGTTCTTC. This encodes CASSRQSSYNEQFF. The chain has TRBV7-9 and TRBJ2-1, with a weak D call TRBD1 (5 bases). Germline V gene sequence: CDR1 SEHNR, CDR2 FQNEAQ (reference sequence). V lost 6 bases to trimming and J lost 0 bases, with 9 bases between them. The CDR3 runs to 14 residues.

V usage is TRBV6-5 and J usage is TRBJ1-2; 7 bases map to TRBD1. Germline CDR1 is MNHEY and CDR2 is SVGAGI. This CDR3 contains 14 residues. The junction had 10 bases not matched to a gene; V was cut back by 4 bases and J by 8 bases. The CDR3 protein is CASSSDRDSWGYTF. The CDR3 DNA reads as TGTGCCAGCAGTTCCGACAGGGACTCGTGGGGCTACACCTTC.

A few counts support this clonotype. The chain uses TRBV6-2 or TRBV6-3 and TRBJ2-5; D is undetermined. The germline V gene encodes CDR1 MNHEY and CDR2 SVGEGT. The length of the CDR3 is 12 residues. V was cut by 9 bases and J by 5 bases, with 13 bases left in between. CDR3 amino acids: CASGRFSETQYF. The CDR3 DNA reads as TGTGCCAGTGGACGTTTTTCGGAGACCCAGTACTTC.

This clonotype was seen just once. This chain connects TRBV25-1 to TRBJ1-3, with unresolved D. The CDR3 is 15 residues long. Trimming took 2 bases from V and 0 from J, leaving 8 bases between them. In germline, CDR1 is MGHDK, CDR2 SYGVNS. CDR3 in amino acids: CASSEIGLSGNTIYF. The CDR3, as DNA: TGTGCCAGCAGTGAAATAGGACTCTCTGGAAACACCATATATTTT.